This T cell receptor beta chain derives from a study of patients and donors after allogeneic stem cell transplantation. The CDR3 is 13 residues long. V gave up 5 bases and J gave up 10 bases, with 15 bases separating them. One entry per CDR3 protein, called by TCRdb with MiXCR from the RT-PCR reads. The sample lists 900,000 to 1,000,000 distinct CDR3 sequences; about a sixth were seen once. The sample comprised blood, either unsorted or a sorted T cell fraction (not recorded which). The genes are TRBV12-3 or TRBV12-4 and TRBJ2-1; possible D gene TRBD1, 6 bases. The source is a human donor who was either an allogeneic HSCT recipient or a stem cell or donor lymphocyte infusion donor (not recorded which). It is not recorded whose cells these are; they may come from a transplant donor. The CDR3 spells CASSHRALGEQFF. CDR3 nucleotides: TGTGCCAGCAGTCACAGGGCCCTAGGGGAGCAGTTCTTC.